The source of this T cell receptor beta chain is a study of T cells in pancreatic ductal adenocarcinoma listed by TCRdb under 2017. Background on the whole study: Surgically resected pancreatic ductal adenocarcinoma specimens were analyzed for the quantity, spatial distribution, and characteristics of both suppressive cells and tumor-infiltrating CD8+ T cells, an effort aimed at clarifying the adaptive T-cell response occurring naturally. Points the paper makes about the study in general: There was no significant difference in T-cell clonality between tumor and blood, where mean clonality was approximately 0.12 for tumors and approximately 0.069 for blood. Compared with tumor samples, blood samples had more total productive templates and about 8-fold more unique clonotypes. Because most pancreatic cancer patients present with inoperable disease, the resected cohort was biased toward the minority with early-stage disease. Tumor versus blood clonality comparisons may be biased because tumors are enriched in CD45RO+ effector rather than naive T cells, biasing toward lower diversity.

A note on this clone: Its antigen has not been determined. One base away there is no much larger clone; base qualities are not given. This specimen includes other DNA sequences encoding the same CDR3.

The immunoSEQ hsTCRB kit was used to amplify TCR beta CDR3 regions from genomic DNA. High-throughput TRB CDR3 sequencing was performed on an Illumina HiSeq system. Turning to the authors' computational methods: The immunoSEQ software was used to analyze sequencing reads, and nonproductive sequences containing premature stops or frame-shifts were removed. To calculate repertoire clonality, Shannon entropy was normalized by log2 of the number of unique productive sequences, and that value was subtracted from one. TCRdb took over this immuneACCESS table, retaining in-frame rearrangements with V and J assigned. Such tables are incomplete; in checked studies, under half of the missing clones stem from an unresolved V gene, and the remainder is unexplained. V and J calls and clone size are given by that table; D and trimming were obtained from the DNA. This sample comprises over 90,000 clones, nearly 95% of them detected only once. 2.5% to 3.5% of the sample is in the top ten clones.

Pancreatic ductal adenocarcinoma patients who had undergone surgery without neoadjuvant therapy were selected. Peripheral blood was collected in heparin tubes, and PBMCs were then isolated from the blood with a histopaque density gradient and cryopreserved in roughly 10% DMSO. Using the DNeasy Blood and Tissue Kit with Proteinase K and RNase treatment, genomic DNA was extracted from six or seven PBMC and roughly 10 flash-frozen tumor specimens. Taken from cysteine to phenylalanine, the CDR3 has 13 residues. Left in the record is the CDR3 DNA by itself, 39 bases read in frame from the first base. After removal of 6 bases from V and 4 bases from J, the junction retains 2 bases not matched to a gene. From the germline V gene, CDR1 is SNHLY and CDR2 is FYNNEI.

This receptor was identified in a human donor with pancreatic ductal adenocarcinoma. Material: PBMCs. The chain is made from TRBV2 and TRBJ2-7, with 11 junctional bases fitting TRBD2. The DNA reads as follows: TGTGCCAGCAGGACTAGCGGGATATACGAGCAGTACTTC. This is translated as CASRTSGIYEQYF.